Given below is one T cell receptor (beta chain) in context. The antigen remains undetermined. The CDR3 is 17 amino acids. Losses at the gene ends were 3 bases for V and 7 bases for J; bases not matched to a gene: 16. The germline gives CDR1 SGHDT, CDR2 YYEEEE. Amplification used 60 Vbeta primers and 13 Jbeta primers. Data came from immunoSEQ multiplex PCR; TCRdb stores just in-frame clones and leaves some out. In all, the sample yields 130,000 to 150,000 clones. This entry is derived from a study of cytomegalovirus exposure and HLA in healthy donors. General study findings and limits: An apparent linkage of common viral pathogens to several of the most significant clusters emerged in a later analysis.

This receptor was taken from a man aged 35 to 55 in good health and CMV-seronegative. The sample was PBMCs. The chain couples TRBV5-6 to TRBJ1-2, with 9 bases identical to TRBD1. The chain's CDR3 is CASSSGQGGYRSGGYTF. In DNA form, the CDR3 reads TGTGCCAGCAGCTCGGGACAGGGAGGATATAGGTCGGGTGGCTACACCTTC.